This T cell receptor beta chain is from a study of shared T cell receptors in the human thymus. The CDR3 totals 14 residues. The V segment lost 7 bases and the J segment 4 bases; nucleotides outside the gene matches: 7. CDR1 is MNHEY, CDR2 SMNVEV, per germline (reference sequence). Profiling relied on immunoSEQ multiplex PCR, and the TCRdb table lists in-frame clones only, not all of them. This table has hundreds of thousands of clones, roughly 88% appearing once. These sequences were also reported in another study, on human thymus T cells. From that paper: Thymic tissue was derived from resections collected during corrective heart surgery. Among thymic and blood repertoires, usage of V and J genes appeared biased.

The sample taken for sequencing was thymocytes. The sequence came from a boy under three years old with a congenital heart defect. This chain links TRBV27 with TRBJ2-7, with TRBD2 matching 10 bases. The CDR3 sequence: CASTPSGRLYEQYF. CDR3 nucleotides: TGTGCCAGCACTCCTAGCGGGAGACTTTACGAGCAGTACTTC.